The 28 T cell receptor beta chains reported below all come from one sample, sequenced in a study of regulatory T cells in long-lasting Graves disease. HTBI primers from iRepertoire and Arm-PCR of CDR3 regions yielded the TCR beta libraries. TCRdb called the multiplex PCR reads again in MiXCR, with one record for every CDR3 protein. The sample shows some 430,000 distinct CDR3 sequences, about 22% of them seen only once. Time point described: persistent/refractory GD, antithyroid drugs over 5 years with positive TRAb. After RNA was extracted from PBMCs, the TCR library was made from it. Specimen: peripheral blood mononuclear cells (PBMCs), collected when the disease was refractory, from a patient treated with antithyroid drugs. Receptors were obtained from a female donor with Graves disease.

This clonotype was seen a handful of times. The rearrangement joins TRBV19 to TRBJ2-5; 9 nucleotides agree with TRBD2. J lost 4 bases, V lost 3 bases, and 3 bases had no gene match. Germline values: CDR1 LNHDA, CDR2 SQIVND (reference sequence). CDR3 length: 14 amino acids. The CDR3 is CASSIRAGGETQYF. The CDR3 region has the DNA TGTGCCAGTAGTATTCGAGCGGGAGGAGAGACCCAGTACTTC.

The sample holds a few counts of this clonotype. This chain connects TRBV3-1 to TRBJ1-4; D is undetermined. V lost 1 base to trimming and J lost 0 bases, with 6 bases between them. Per germline, CDR1 LGHDT and CDR2 YNNKEL (reference sequence). CDR3 size: 15 residues. CDR3 DNA: TGTGCCAGCAGCCAAGTATCAGCAACTAATGAAAAACTGTTTTTT. Translating it yields CASSQVSATNEKLFF.

The chain employs TRBV3-1 and TRBJ2-7; D perhaps matches TRBD1 (6 bases). The CDR3 covers 14 residues. Trimming pared 0 bases from V and 3 bases from J, leaving 9 bases between. The V gene's germline CDR1 is LGHDT and CDR2 YNNKEL (reference sequence). In DNA, the CDR3 is TGTGCCAGCAGCCAAGATTTGACAGGCTACGAGCAGTACTTC. This translates into CASSQDLTGYEQYF.

Concerning this clonotype itself: A much larger clone differs from this one at a single base, so this may be a read error. The V and J genes are TRBV5-6 and TRBJ1-2; D remains unclear. Trimming stripped 0 bases from V and 8 bases from J, with 14 bases between. Germline loops: CDR1 SGHDT, CDR2 YYEEEE. CDR3 length equals 14 residues. In nucleotides, the CDR3 is TGTGCCAGCAGCTTGGGGCAGGCGAGCGGAGGCTACACCTTC. Protein: CASSLGQASGGYTF.

This clonotype was observed at least ten times. The rearrangement links TRBV6-1 to TRBJ1-2, with D possibly being TRBD1 (6 bases). The CDR3 length is 12 residues. V dropped 4 bases and J dropped 8 bases, with 11 bases sitting between them. In germline, CDR1 is MNHNS, CDR2 SASEGT. CDR3 sequence: CASSVRGGGYTF. Here the CDR3 DNA reads TGTGCCAGCAGTGTCAGGGGAGGCGGCTACACCTTC.

At least ten counts were recorded for this clonotype. The chain links TRBV28 to TRBJ1-1; D possibly corresponds to TRBD1 (5 bases). Germline V CDR1 and CDR2: MDHEN, SYDVKM. Trimming shortened V by 5 bases and J by 2 bases, and 30 bases separated the two germline ends. CDR3 length: 20 amino acids. The CDR3 loop reads CASSTIWGLGASRVNTEAFF. The CDR3 region has the DNA TGTGCCAGCAGTACAATATGGGGGTTAGGGGCCTCTCGGGTTAACACTGAAGCTTTCTTT.

V is TRBV20-1 and J is TRBJ2-5, with 9 bases identical to TRBD2. The CDR3 runs 15 residues. CDR1 and CDR2 (germline): DFQATT, SNEGSKA (reference sequence). J was trimmed by 2 bases and V by 5 bases; bases with no gene match: 9. In DNA form, the CDR3 reads TGCAGTGCTTACCCTCTCGCGGGAGGGCAAGAGACCCAGTACTTC. Translation: CSAYPLAGGQETQYF.

Many counts were recorded for this clonotype. The V call is TRBV7-3, the J call TRBJ2-5; D gene unclear. This CDR3 contains 13 residues. V was clipped by 5 bases and J by 1 base, with 8 bases between them. Germline V CDR1 and CDR2: SGHTA, FQGTGA. CDR3 protein: CASSLLGQETQYF. CDR3 coding DNA: TGTGCCAGCAGCCTCCTGGGCCAAGAGACCCAGTACTTC.

This clonotype showed up many times. The V gene is TRBV27, the J gene TRBJ1-1, with 7 bases identical to TRBD1. The CDR3 totals 16 residues. After removal of 6 bases from V and 1 base from J, the junction contained 11 bases not matched to a gene. In germline, CDR1 is MNHEY, CDR2 SMNVEV (reference sequence). Here the CDR3 reads CASSHRRGLGNTEAFF. CDR3 nucleotide sequence: TGTGCCAGCAGCCACCGGAGGGGGCTGGGGAACACTGAAGCTTTCTTT.

The DNA for the CDR3 is TGTGCCAGCAGCAGGGTGCTAGCGGGGTACAATGAGCAGTTCTTC. Translated, it gives CASSRVLAGYNEQFF. The rearrangement uses TRBV2 and TRBJ2-1, with 9 bases identical to TRBD2. This CDR3 comprises 15 residues. Trimming took 6 bases from V and 4 from J; bases not matched to a gene: 7. The germline V gene has CDR1 SNHLY and CDR2 FYNNEI.

The chain has TRBV29-1 and TRBJ2-7; no firm D call. Germline V gene lookup returns CDR1 SQVTM and CDR2 ANQGSEA. The V end lost 5 bases, the J end lost 2 bases, and 10 bases lay between the germline ends. This CDR3 has 12 amino acids. The DNA for the CDR3 is TGCAGCGTTCTTTCAATCACCTACGAGCAGTACTTC. Its protein is CSVLSITYEQYF.

A few counts support this clonotype. The chain joins TRBV5-6 to TRBJ2-7, with D perhaps TRBD1 (6 bases). From germline, CDR1 is SGHDT and CDR2 YYEEEE. Trimming shortened V by 5 bases and J by 3 bases, and 15 bases separated the two germline ends. This CDR3 contains 14 residues. The CDR3 sequence is CASSLVEDSYEQYF. The CDR3 DNA sequence: TGTGCCAGCAGTCTGGTAGAGGACAGCTACGAGCAGTACTTC.

This clonotype was counted a few times. The chain has TRBV27 and TRBJ2-1, with 14 nucleotides matching TRBD2. Germline-derived CDR1 and CDR2 are MNHEY and SMNVEV (reference sequence). Unmatched junction bases numbered 15, after V lost 4 bases and J lost 7 bases. This CDR3 spans 19 amino acids. In nucleotides, the CDR3 is TGTGCCAGCAGTTCGGGACTAGCGGGGGAGTGGGCTAAGAGTAATGAGCAGTTCTTC. Its translation is CASSSGLAGEWAKSNEQFF.

The table lists this clonotype with a few counts. One base away lies a much larger clone, so this may be a sequencing read error. The chain combines TRBV28 with TRBJ2-7, with 7 bases fitting TRBD1. The germline gives CDR1 MDHEN, CDR2 SYDVKM. The CDR3 totals 13 residues. CDR3 nucleotide sequence: TGTGCCAGCAGTTTGAGAGGGGGCTACGAGCGGTACTTC. Protein product: CASSLRGGYERYF.

The chain recombines TRBV28 with TRBJ2-1; 11 positions match TRBD1. Germline assignment: CDR1 MDHEN and CDR2 SYDVKM. V shed 5 bases and J 7 bases; nucleotides not matched to a gene: 7. The CDR3 spans 15 residues. CDR3 amino acids: CASSRTGGAGNEQFF. In DNA form, the CDR3 reads TGTGCCAGCAGTCGGACAGGGGGCGCGGGGAATGAGCAGTTCTTC.

This clonotype was seen at least ten times. This sequence joins TRBV28 and TRBJ2-5; TRBD2 matches 10 bases. This CDR3 has 14 amino acids. The germline V gene has CDR1 MDHEN and CDR2 SYDVKM. With 5 bases clipped from V and 4 bases from J, the junction kept 4 bases outside the gene matches. The CDR3 protein is CASSPASGGETQYF. CDR3 DNA sequence: TGTGCCAGCAGTCCAGCTAGCGGGGGAGAGACCCAGTACTTC.

The chain combines TRBV29-1 with TRBJ1-1; D gene uncertain. Germline CDR1 and CDR2: SQVTM and ANQGSEA. The CDR3 is 14 residues long. Trimming took off 1 base at V and 2 bases at J, with 11 bases between the two ends. This chain's CDR3 is CSVEAYRVNTEAFF. Here the CDR3 DNA reads TGCAGCGTTGAAGCGTATAGGGTTAACACTGAAGCTTTCTTT.

In this sample, this clonotype turned up a few times. The V call is TRBV13, the J call TRBJ2-7; D is undetermined. Trimming removed 0 bases at V and 0 bases at J, with 6 bases between. The CDR3 extends over 14 amino acids. CDR1 PRHDT and CDR2 FYEKMQ come from the germline V gene (reference sequence). CDR3 residues: CASSLGVPSYEQYF. The CDR3 nucleotides are TGTGCCAGCAGCTTAGGCGTACCCTCCTACGAGCAGTACTTC.

The sample holds many counts of this clonotype. This chain connects TRBV6-1 to TRBJ2-7; 10 bases line up with TRBD2. V was clipped by 9 bases and J by 3 bases; unmatched bases: 8. Germline V gene sequence: CDR1 MNHNS, CDR2 SASEGT. CDR3 length: 14 amino acids. CDR3 residues: CASQRTSGFYEQYF. The CDR3 nucleotides read TGTGCCAGTCAGCGGACTAGCGGCTTCTACGAGCAGTACTTC.

This clonotype was counted a few times. The chain carries TRBV20-1 and TRBJ2-6, with 10 bases lining up with TRBD1. Germline assignment: CDR1 DFQATT and CDR2 SNEGSKA (reference sequence). This CDR3 is built from 16 residues. V trimming: 3 bases; J trimming: 2 bases; junction bases outside the gene matches: 4. The CDR3 bases are TGCAGTGCTAGGGAGACAGGGGGCGCTGGGGCCAACGTCCTGACTTTC. This codes for CSARETGGAGANVLTF.

This clonotype has only one observation. The CDR3 loop reads CASSREETVYSNQPQHF. As DNA, the CDR3 is TGTGCCAGCAGCCGGGAAGAGACAGTATATAGCAATCAGCCCCAGCATTTT. The chain carries TRBV7-2 and TRBJ1-5, with D possibly matching TRBD1 (5 bases). Looked up from germline, CDR1 is SGHTA and CDR2 is FQGNSA. The V and J ends lost 5 bases and 0 bases respectively, with 17 bases between them. The CDR3 covers 17 residues.

The chain recombines TRBV19 with TRBJ1-2; D is uncertain. The CDR3 spans 15 residues. Trimming stripped 5 bases from V and 6 bases from J, with 19 bases between. Germline CDR1 LNHDA, CDR2 SQIVND (reference sequence). The CDR3 DNA reads TGTGCCAGTAGTCCATCGGCGGGAAGTTACAATGGCTACACCTTC. Encoded protein: CASSPSAGSYNGYTF.

The table lists this clonotype with many counts. The V and J genes are TRBV28 and TRBJ1-2; D uncertain. The V gene lost 3 bases and the J gene lost 1 base, with 9 bases spanning the gap. CDR3 length equals 14 residues. CDR1 is MDHEN, CDR2 SYDVKM, per germline. DNA of the CDR3: TGTGCCAGCAGTTTCTGGACGGTTAACTATGGCTACACCTTC. Translating it yields CASSFWTVNYGYTF.

This clonotype has at least ten counts. J is TRBJ1-4 and V is TRBV6-1; D ambiguous. Trimming pared 6 bases from V and 7 bases from J, leaving 12 bases between. The CDR3 loop spans 13 amino acids. Looked up from germline, CDR1 is MNHNS and CDR2 is SASEGT. CDR3 sequence (DNA): TGTGCCAGCAGACGGGATTCGATTGAAAAACTGTTTTTT. Translating it yields CASRRDSIEKLFF.

This chain links TRBV5-4 with TRBJ1-6; a weak D match, TRBD1 (6 bases). CDR1 is SGHNT, CDR2 YYREEE, per germline (reference sequence). The ends were cut back, 0 bases at V and 8 bases at J, with 9 bases in the middle. The CDR3 runs 14 residues. For the CDR3, the DNA is TGTGCCAGCAGCTTGGCAGGGGTGGATTCACCCCTCCACTTT. It codes for CASSLAGVDSPLHF.

This chain connects TRBV13 to TRBJ1-1; the D is unclear. The V gene's germline CDR1 is PRHDT and CDR2 FYEKMQ (reference sequence). The V gene lost 5 bases and the J gene lost 10 bases, with 11 bases spanning the gap. The CDR3 is 11 residues long. The CDR3 bases are TGTGCCAGCAGCGCCAGCCCTGGAGCTTTCTTT. Translating it yields CASSASPGAFF.

This clonotype was recorded many times. V is TRBV7-3 and J is TRBJ1-1; D ambiguous. CDR3 length: 14 residues. V lost 2 bases, J lost 5 bases, and 12 bases lay in between. Germline V gene sequence: CDR1 SGHTA, CDR2 FQGTGA. Written as DNA, the CDR3 is TGTGCCAGCAGCTTAGGATCGGGTCCGACTGAAGCTTTCTTT. Translating it yields CASSLGSGPTEAFF.

This clonotype was found a few times. The CDR3 nucleotides read TGTGCCAGCAGCTCTGGAGACAGCGGCTTCTATGGCTACACCTTC. This sequence encodes CASSSGDSGFYGYTF. The chain combines TRBV7-9 with TRBJ1-2; D possibly corresponds to TRBD1 (5 bases). The CDR3 is 15 amino acids. CDR1 is SEHNR and CDR2 is FQNEAQ in the germline V gene (reference sequence). V was pared by 4 bases and J by 4 bases, with 16 bases between.